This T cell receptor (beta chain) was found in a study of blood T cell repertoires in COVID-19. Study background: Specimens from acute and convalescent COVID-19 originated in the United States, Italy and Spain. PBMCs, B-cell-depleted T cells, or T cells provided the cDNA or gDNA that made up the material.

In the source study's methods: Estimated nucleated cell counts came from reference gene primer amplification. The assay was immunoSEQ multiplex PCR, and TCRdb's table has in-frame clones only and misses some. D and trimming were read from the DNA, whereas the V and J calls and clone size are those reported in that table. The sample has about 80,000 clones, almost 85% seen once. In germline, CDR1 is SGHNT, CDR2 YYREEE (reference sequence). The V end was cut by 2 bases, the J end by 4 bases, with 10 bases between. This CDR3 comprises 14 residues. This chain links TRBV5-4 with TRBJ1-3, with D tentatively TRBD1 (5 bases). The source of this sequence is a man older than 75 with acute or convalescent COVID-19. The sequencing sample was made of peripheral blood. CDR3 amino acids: CASSLSGVGNTIYF. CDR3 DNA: TGTGCCAGCAGCTTATCGGGGGTCGGAAACACCATATATTTT.